These 6 T cell receptor beta chains were all obtained from the same sample, sequenced in a study of blood T cell repertoires in COVID-19. Some clones are missing from TCRdb's copy, which holds only in-frame ones; the method was immunoSEQ multiplex PCR. The table records roughly 300,000 clones, 85% to 90% of them present only once. The sample was PBMCs or T cells enriched from blood (not recorded which). The source of these receptors is a man aged 30 to 39 who had recovered from COVID-19.

The V call is TRBV19, the J call TRBJ1-1; TRBD1 matches at 7 bases. CDR1 is LNHDA, CDR2 SQIVND, per germline (reference sequence). Trimming took 5 bases from V and 7 from J; bases not matched to a gene: 7. The CDR3 runs 13 residues. Written as DNA, the CDR3 is TGTGCCAGTAGTCCTGTCAGGGGGGATGAAGCTTTCTTT. Its protein product is CASSPVRGDEAFF.

In its sample, this clone was seen a few times. This rearrangement joins TRBV11-2 to TRBJ1-2; possible D gene TRBD1, 6 bases. The V gene's germline CDR1 is SGHAT and CDR2 FQNNGV. V lost 5 bases and J lost 4, with 17 bases in between. This CDR3 region has 15 residues. CDR3 nucleotides: TGTGCCAGCAGCGGATACAGGGAGCGAGGCTATGGCTACACCTTC. Its protein is CASSGYRERGYGYTF.

The rearrangement links TRBV11-2 to TRBJ1-6, with D uncertain. V gave up 5 bases and J gave up 7 bases, with 12 bases separating them. This CDR3 is built from 14 residues. From germline, CDR1 is SGHAT and CDR2 FQNNGV. In DNA form, the CDR3 reads TGTGCCAGCAGCCGCTCGACTGCAAATTCACCCCTCCACTTT. Translated, it gives CASSRSTANSPLHF.

The chain couples TRBV3-1 (or the pseudogene TRBV3-2) to TRBJ1-2; the D is unclear. From germline, CDR1 is LGHDT and CDR2 YNNKEL (reference sequence). Trimming pared 0 bases from V and 4 bases from J, leaving 12 bases between. The CDR3 is 15 residues long. The CDR3 protein is CASSQDWGAVYGYTF. CDR3 sequence (DNA): TGTGCCAGCAGCCAAGATTGGGGAGCTGTCTATGGCTACACCTTC.

The chain is built from TRBV6-4 and TRBJ1-1; no clear D. Trimming pared 7 bases from V and 0 bases from J, leaving 15 bases between. CDR3 length equals 15 residues. Looked up from germline, CDR1 is MRHNA and CDR2 is SNTAGT. This CDR3 reads CASKKDPGMNTEAFF. CDR3 in DNA: TGTGCCAGCAAAAAGGACCCGGGGATGAACACTGAAGCTTTCTTT.

V and J are TRBV13 and TRBJ1-1; 9 nucleotides agree with TRBD1. The germline gives CDR1 PRHDT, CDR2 FYEKMQ (reference sequence). The CDR3 has 16 amino acids. With 3 bases clipped from V and 0 bases from J, the junction kept 5 bases outside the gene matches. This CDR3 reads CASSFRDRVMNTEAFF. In DNA form, the CDR3 reads TGTGCCAGCAGCTTCCGGGACAGGGTGATGAACACTGAAGCTTTCTTT.